This T cell receptor (beta chain) derives from a study of somatic mutations in cytotoxic T cells in rheumatoid arthritis. Germline assignment: CDR1 LGHNT and CDR2 FRNRAP. This CDR3 region has 15 residues. The ends lost 6 bases at V and 7 bases at J; junction bases unmatched: 11. Using immunoSEQ multiplex PCR, the repertoire was profiled, and TCRdb retains in-frame clones only, with some absent. In the table there are approximately 7,000 clones, 75% of which are singletons. The sequence was collected from a woman aged 60-70 years in good health. The J gene is TRBJ1-4, the V gene TRBV12-5; TRBD1 matches 7 bases. Sequencing used CD8+ T cells sorted from blood. The CDR3 bases are TGTGCTAGTGGGGATAAGGGGGCTTCGGGTGAAAAACTGTTTTTT. It translates to CASGDKGASGEKLFF. Full variable domain (rest looked up from reference TRBV12-5 and TRBJ1-4): DARVTQTPRHKVTEMGQEVTMRCQPILGHNTVFWYRQTMMQGLELLAYFRNRAPLDDSGMPKDRFSAEMPDATLATLKIQPSEPRDSAVYFCASGDKGASGEKLFFGSGTQLSVL.